This is a list of T cell receptor beta chains from one sample in a study of cytomegalovirus exposure and HLA in healthy donors. The method was immunoSEQ multiplex PCR; TCRdb's version includes in-frame clones alone and lacks a portion of them. The table includes approximately 190,000 clones, around three quarters detected once. Sequencing was performed on PBMCs. The receptors shown here come from a woman between 25 and 40 years old in good health and CMV-seropositive. Both conserved end residues are part of each CDR3. Each record gives: CDR3 protein, CDR3 DNA, clone size, J gene, V gene, D gene. The D gene is left open where the match is weak. Expanded clones are given a class, and other clones once, few, many or no size at all.

CASSIQGSYGYTF | TGTGCCAGTAGTATACAGGGGAGCTATGGCTACACCTTC | once | TRBJ1-2 | TRBV19 | -
CASRQLDTGELFF | TGCGCCAGCAGGCAGTTGGACACCGGGGAGCTGTTTTTT | - | TRBJ2-2 | TRBV5-1 | -
CAWIARGTQYF | TGTGCCTGGATCGCAAGGGGGACCCAGTACTTC | - | TRBJ2-5 | TRBV30 | -
CSSSHNRGVGEKLFF | TGTTCCAGCAGTCATAACAGGGGGGTAGGGGAAAAACTGTTTTTT | - | TRBJ1-4 | TRBV7-9 | TRBD1
CASRPGQTNTGELFF | TGTGCCAGCAGACCGGGACAAACTAACACCGGGGAGCTGTTTTTT | few | TRBJ2-2 | TRBV7-3 | -
CASSSTGAKGYTF | TGTGCCAGCAGTTCGACAGGGGCGAAAGGCTACACCTTC | few | TRBJ1-2 | TRBV6-6 | TRBD1
CASRLWGRGTDTQYF | TGTGCCAGCAGATTATGGGGCCGAGGCACAGATACGCAGTATTTT | - | TRBJ2-3 | TRBV28 | -
CASSQGKLLRDSYEQYF | TGCGCCAGCAGCCAAGGGAAACTCCTCCGGGACTCCTACGAGCAGTACTTC | - | TRBJ2-7 | TRBV4-1 | -
CASSSRTGSYEQYF | TGTGCCAGCAGTTCCCGGACAGGGAGTTACGAGCAGTACTTC | once | TRBJ2-7 | TRBV6-5 | TRBD1
CASSLVGSAETQYF | TGTGCCAGCAGCTTAGTGGGTAGCGCTGAGACCCAGTACTTC | - | TRBJ2-5 | TRBV7-8 | -
CASIETELGYEQYF | TGTGCCAGCATCGAGACGGAGCTGGGCTACGAGCAGTACTTC | - | TRBJ2-7 | TRBV2 | -
CASSYRLAATDEQFF | TGTGCCAGCAGCTACCGGCTAGCGGCTACGGATGAGCAGTTCTTC | - | TRBJ2-1 | TRBV7-2 | TRBD2
CASSPRPPQGSSNQPQHF | TGTGCCAGCAGTCCACGACCACCACAGGGTAGTAGCAATCAGCCCCAGCATTTT | - | TRBJ1-5 | TRBV27 | -
CASSLSQGRRETQYF | TGTGCCAGCAGTTTAAGTCAGGGGAGACGGGAGACCCAGTACTTC | - | TRBJ2-5 | TRBV6-1 | -
CASSLSGVYGYTF | TGTGCCAGCAGCTTGTCAGGGGTCTATGGCTACACCTTC | - | TRBJ1-2 | TRBV5-5 | -
CASSLIGRARHEQFF | TGTGCCAGCAGCTTGATTGGCAGGGCTAGGCATGAGCAGTTCTTC | few | TRBJ2-1 | TRBV11-3 | -
CASSSSQRTGGFNTGELFF | TGCGCCAGCAGCTCCTCTCAACGGACAGGGGGCTTTAACACCGGGGAGCTGTTTTTT | - | TRBJ2-2 | TRBV5-1 | TRBD1
CASSLRNGGGGAPYEQYF | TGCGCCAGCAGCCTGAGGAACGGGGGCGGGGGGGCCCCCTACGAGCAGTACTTC | - | TRBJ2-7 | TRBV5-1 | TRBD2
CASSFGQGGGYTF | TGTGCCAGCAGCTTCGGACAGGGAGGTGGCTACACCTTC | - | TRBJ1-2 | TRBV11-3 | TRBD1
CASSLVPLAGGPTGELFF | TGTGCCAGCAGCTTGGTGCCTTTAGCGGGAGGACCGACCGGGGAGCTGTTTTTT | - | TRBJ2-2 | TRBV5-4 | TRBD2
CASTPSLSANTGELFF | TGTGCCAGCACCCCTTCCCTTAGTGCGAACACCGGGGAGCTGTTTTTT | - | TRBJ2-2 | TRBV5-4 | -
CASSQGQGRTPLHF | TGTGCCAGCAGCCAAGGACAGGGTAGGACACCCCTCCACTTT | - | TRBJ1-6 | TRBV4-2 | TRBD1
CASMGPPLRETQYF | TGTGCCAGCATGGGCCCCCCCCTCAGGGAGACCCAGTACTTC | - | TRBJ2-5 | TRBV2 | -
CASSDPNYEQYF | TGTGCCAGCAGTGATCCTAACTACGAGCAGTACTTC | - | TRBJ2-7 | TRBV6-5 | -
CASSPWTGLDSPLHF | TGTGCCAGCAGCCCCTGGACAGGGTTGGATTCACCCCTCCACTTT | - | TRBJ1-6 | TRBV7-8 | TRBD1
CASSLEGDTEAFF | TGTGCCAGCAGCTTAGAAGGGGACACTGAAGCTTTCTTT | few | TRBJ1-1 | TRBV7-2 | -
CASSEAASGGAKDTQYF | TGTGCCAGCAGTGAGGCGGCTAGCGGGGGGGCCAAAGATACGCAGTATTTT | few | TRBJ2-3 | TRBV6-4 | TRBD2
CASSEAAGETQYF | TGTGCCAGCAGTGAAGCGGCGGGAGAGACCCAGTACTTC | - | TRBJ2-5 | TRBV6-1 | -
CASSGRGRGETQYF | TGTGCCAGCAGCGGTCGGGGGCGGGGGGAGACCCAGTACTTC | few | TRBJ2-5 | TRBV9 | -
CAWKGGRITEAFF | TGTGCCTGGAAAGGGGGCAGGATCACTGAAGCTTTCTTT | - | TRBJ1-1 | TRBV30 | TRBD1
CASGDRVSPLHF | TGTGCCAGCGGAGACAGGGTTTCACCCCTCCACTTT | - | TRBJ1-6 | TRBV27 | TRBD1
CASKWDSSYNEQFF | TGTGCCAGCAAATGGGACAGCTCCTACAATGAGCAGTTCTTC | once | TRBJ2-1 | TRBV2 | TRBD1
CAWSTGQGAWDTEAFF | TGTGCCTGGAGCACGGGGCAGGGGGCGTGGGACACTGAAGCTTTCTTT | - | TRBJ1-1 | TRBV30 | TRBD1
CASTMSGGAETQYF | TGTGCCAGCACCATGTCGGGGGGGGCAGAGACCCAGTACTTC | - | TRBJ2-5 | TRBV27 | TRBD2
CASSLAGAGADEKLFF | TGTGCCAGCAGCTTGGCCGGTGCGGGGGCTGATGAAAAACTGTTTTTT | - | TRBJ1-4 | TRBV5-4 | -
CASSLRIGTGDYGGELFF | TGTGCCAGCAGCTTAAGAATAGGGACAGGGGATTACGGCGGGGAGCTGTTTTTT | - | TRBJ2-2 | TRBV7-2 | TRBD1
CSSSFPPATGNEQFF | TGTTCCAGCAGCTTTCCCCCCGCGACGGGCAATGAGCAGTTCTTC | - | TRBJ2-1 | TRBV7-9 | -
CASRHRNTGELFF | TGTGCCAGTCGTCACAGGAACACCGGGGAGCTGTTTTTT | once | TRBJ2-2 | TRBV4-2 | -
CASRRESGTGELFF | TGTGCCAGTAGGCGGGAGTCGGGCACCGGGGAGCTGTTTTTT | - | TRBJ2-2 | TRBV19 | TRBD2
CASSERGSGGARDTQYF | TGTGCCAGCAGTGAACGGGGGAGCGGGGGGGCGAGAGATACGCAGTATTTT | - | TRBJ2-3 | TRBV2 | TRBD2
CASNRAGSETQYF | TGTGCCAGCAACAGAGCGGGATCGGAGACCCAGTACTTC | - | TRBJ2-5 | TRBV27 | TRBD2
CASSFSQYNEQFF | TGTGCCAGCAGTTTCTCACAGTACAATGAGCAGTTCTTC | few | TRBJ2-1 | TRBV27 | -
CASSSSPSYEQYF | TGTGCCAGCAGCTCGTCTCCCTCCTACGAGCAGTACTTC | - | TRBJ2-7 | TRBV11-2 | -
CASSYRGAEGTDTQYF | TGTGCCAGCAGTTACCGGGGAGCGGAGGGCACAGATACGCAGTATTTT | - | TRBJ2-3 | TRBV6-6 | -
CASSYRPGSNEQFF | TGTGCCAGCAGCTACCGCCCGGGGAGCAATGAGCAGTTCTTC | - | TRBJ2-1 | TRBV11-1 | -
CASSLGTDYEQYF | TGTGCCAGCAGCTTGGGGACAGACTACGAGCAGTACTTC | - | TRBJ2-7 | TRBV5-6 | -
CASSPEGSIMNTEAFF | TGTGCCAGCAGCCCCGAGGGAAGTATCATGAACACTGAAGCTTTCTTT | - | TRBJ1-1 | TRBV4-2 | -
CASSARATTNEKLFF | TGCGCCAGCAGCGCCCGCGCGACAACTAATGAAAAACTGTTTTTT | - | TRBJ1-4 | TRBV4-3 | -
CASSQTRVYGYTF | TGCGCCAGCAGCCAAACCAGGGTCTATGGCTACACCTTC | - | TRBJ1-2 | TRBV4-3 | -
CAWSETGSQPQHF | TGTGCCTGGAGTGAAACAGGGAGTCAGCCCCAGCATTTT | - | TRBJ1-5 | TRBV30 | -
CSVGQGDTYEQYF | TGCAGCGTTGGACAGGGGGACACCTACGAGCAGTACTTC | few | TRBJ2-7 | TRBV29-1 | TRBD1
CASRDRVVTNEQFF | TGTGCCAGCCGTGACAGGGTAGTCACCAATGAGCAGTTCTTC | once | TRBJ2-1 | TRBV27 | TRBD1
CASARQGIAFF | TGTGCCAGCGCAAGACAGGGGATAGCTTTCTTT | - | TRBJ1-1 | TRBV27 | TRBD1
CAWSVLNYGYTF | TGTGCCTGGAGTGTACTTAACTATGGCTACACCTTC | few | TRBJ1-2 | TRBV30 | -
CASCTGTGGNSPLHF | TGTGCCAGCTGTACCGGGACAGGGGGAAATTCACCCCTCCACTTT | - | TRBJ1-6 | TRBV19 | TRBD1
CASSPDTYTDTQYF | TGTGCCAGCAGCCCGGACACTTACACAGATACGCAGTATTTT | once | TRBJ2-3 | TRBV7-9 | -
CASSPGVSTGSEQYF | TGTGCCAGCAGCCCAGGGGTGTCCACGGGGTCCGAGCAGTACTTC | - | TRBJ2-7 | TRBV7-3 | -
CASSLNGWDSPLHF | TGCGCCAGCAGCTTAAACGGGTGGGATTCACCCCTCCACTTT | - | TRBJ1-6 | TRBV5-1 | -